This T cell receptor (beta chain) derives from a study of shared T cell receptors in the human thymus. V gave up 3 bases and J gave up 2 bases; unmatched junction bases: 14. The CDR3 is made up of 18 amino acids. Germline V gene lookup returns CDR1 KGHSH and CDR2 LQKENI. This table comes from immunoSEQ multiplex PCR, and its TCRdb copy is limited to in-frame clones, with some not included. This sample has more than 550,000 clones; around 87% occur once, and the top ten carry 0.0094%. The sample was also linked to a second study, of human thymus T cells.

What was sequenced was thymocytes. This receptor was obtained from a boy less than two years old with a congenital heart defect. V gene TRBV18 combines with J gene TRBJ1-2; TRBD1 matches 8 bases. Here the CDR3 DNA reads TGTGCCAGCTCACCCTCCTTGAGGCAGGGGGCGATAAACTATGGCTACACCTTC. Its protein product is CASSPSLRQGAINYGYTF.